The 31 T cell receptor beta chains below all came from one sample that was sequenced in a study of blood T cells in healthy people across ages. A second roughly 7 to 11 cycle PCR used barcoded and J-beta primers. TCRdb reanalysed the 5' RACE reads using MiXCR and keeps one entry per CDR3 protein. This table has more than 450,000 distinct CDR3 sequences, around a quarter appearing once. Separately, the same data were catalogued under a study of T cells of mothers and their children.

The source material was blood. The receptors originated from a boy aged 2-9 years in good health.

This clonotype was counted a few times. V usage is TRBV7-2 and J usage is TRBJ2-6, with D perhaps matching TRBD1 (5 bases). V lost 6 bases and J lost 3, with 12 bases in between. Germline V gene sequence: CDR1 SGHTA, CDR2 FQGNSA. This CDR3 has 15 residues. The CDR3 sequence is CASSIQGFGANVLTF. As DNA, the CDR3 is TGTGCCAGCAGTATCCAGGGTTTTGGGGCCAACGTCCTGACTTTC.

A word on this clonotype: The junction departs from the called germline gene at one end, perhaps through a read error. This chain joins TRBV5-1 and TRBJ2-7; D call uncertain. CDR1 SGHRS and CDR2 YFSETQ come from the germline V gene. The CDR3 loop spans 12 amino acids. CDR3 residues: CASRANAYEQHF. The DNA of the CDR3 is TGCGCCAGCAGGGCTAACGCATACGAGCAGCACTTC.

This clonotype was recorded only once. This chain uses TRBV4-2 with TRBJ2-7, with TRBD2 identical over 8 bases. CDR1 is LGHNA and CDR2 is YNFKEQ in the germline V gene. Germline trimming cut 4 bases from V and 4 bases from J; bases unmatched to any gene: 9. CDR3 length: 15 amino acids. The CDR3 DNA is TGTGCCAGCAGCCGGGGCGCGGGGGGTGATTACGAGCAGTACTTC. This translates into CASSRGAGGDYEQYF.

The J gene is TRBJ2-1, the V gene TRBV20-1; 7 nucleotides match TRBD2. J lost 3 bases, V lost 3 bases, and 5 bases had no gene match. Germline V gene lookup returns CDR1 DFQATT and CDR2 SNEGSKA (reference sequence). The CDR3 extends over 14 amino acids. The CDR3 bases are TGCAGTGCTAGGATTTCTAGCGGCTACAATGAGCAGTTCTTC. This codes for CSARISSGYNEQFF.

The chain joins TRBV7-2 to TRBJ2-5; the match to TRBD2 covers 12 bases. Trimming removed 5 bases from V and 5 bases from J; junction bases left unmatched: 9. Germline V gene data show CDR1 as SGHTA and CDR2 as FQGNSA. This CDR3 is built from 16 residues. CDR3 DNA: TGTGCCAGCAGCCCTAGCGGGGGGGCCTTAGGGGAGACCCAGTACTTC. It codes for CASSPSGGALGETQYF.

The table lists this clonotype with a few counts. The CDR3 DNA follows: TGCAGCGTTGAAGATCGGGAAGGGTTGGGCACCGGGGAGCTGTTTTTT. This encodes CSVEDREGLGTGELFF. The chain uses TRBV29-1 and TRBJ2-2, with D possibly matching TRBD2 (5 bases). V shed 0 bases and J shed 4 bases, with 15 bases lying between them. Germline V gene lookup returns CDR1 SQVTM and CDR2 ANQGSEA. The length of the CDR3 is 16 residues.

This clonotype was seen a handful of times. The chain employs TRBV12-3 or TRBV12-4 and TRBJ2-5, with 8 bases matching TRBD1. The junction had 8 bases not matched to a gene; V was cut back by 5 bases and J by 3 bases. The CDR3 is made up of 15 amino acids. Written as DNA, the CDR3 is TGTGCCAGCAGTCACTTGGACAGGGCAGAAGAGACCCAGTACTTC. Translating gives CASSHLDRAEETQYF.

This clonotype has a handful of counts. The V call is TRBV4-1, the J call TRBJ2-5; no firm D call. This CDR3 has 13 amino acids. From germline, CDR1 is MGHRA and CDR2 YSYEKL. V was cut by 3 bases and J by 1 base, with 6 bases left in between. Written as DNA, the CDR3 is TGCGCCAGCAGCCAGGTGGTCCAAGAGACCCAGTACTTC. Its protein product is CASSQVVQETQYF.

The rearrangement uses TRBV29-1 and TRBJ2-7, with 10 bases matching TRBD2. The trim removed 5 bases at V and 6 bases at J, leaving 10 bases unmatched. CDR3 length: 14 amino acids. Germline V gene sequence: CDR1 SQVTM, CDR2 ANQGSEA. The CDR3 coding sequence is TGCAGCGTTAAAGGACTAGCGGCCGTGGGCGAGCAGTACTTC. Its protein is CSVKGLAAVGEQYF.

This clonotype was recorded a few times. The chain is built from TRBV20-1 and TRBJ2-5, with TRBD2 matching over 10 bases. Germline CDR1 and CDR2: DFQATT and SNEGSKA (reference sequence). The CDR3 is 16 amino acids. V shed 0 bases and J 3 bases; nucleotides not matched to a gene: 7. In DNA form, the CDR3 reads TGCAGTGCTAGAGACGGAGCGGGAGGGCGGGAAGAGACCCAGTACTTC. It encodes CSARDGAGGREETQYF.

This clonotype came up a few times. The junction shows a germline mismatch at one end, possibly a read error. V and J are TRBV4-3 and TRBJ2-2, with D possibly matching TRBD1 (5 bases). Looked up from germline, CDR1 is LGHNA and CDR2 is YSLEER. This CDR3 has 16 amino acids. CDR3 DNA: TGCGCCAGCAGCCAAGCGCTGACAGCGAATACCGGGGAGCTGTTTTTT. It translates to CASSQALTANTGELFF.

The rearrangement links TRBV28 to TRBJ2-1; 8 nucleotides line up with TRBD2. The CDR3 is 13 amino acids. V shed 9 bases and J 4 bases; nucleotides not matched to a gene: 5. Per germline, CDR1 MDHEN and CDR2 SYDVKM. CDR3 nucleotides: TGTGCCAGTAATAGCGGGACGTACAATGAGCAGTTCTTC. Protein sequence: CASNSGTYNEQFF.

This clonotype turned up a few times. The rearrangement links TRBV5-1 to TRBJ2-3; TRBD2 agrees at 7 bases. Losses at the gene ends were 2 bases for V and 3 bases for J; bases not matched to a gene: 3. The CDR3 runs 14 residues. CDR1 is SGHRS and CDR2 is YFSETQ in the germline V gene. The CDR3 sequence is CASSFRRETDTQYF. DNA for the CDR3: TGCGCCAGCAGCTTCCGGCGGGAGACAGATACGCAGTATTTT.

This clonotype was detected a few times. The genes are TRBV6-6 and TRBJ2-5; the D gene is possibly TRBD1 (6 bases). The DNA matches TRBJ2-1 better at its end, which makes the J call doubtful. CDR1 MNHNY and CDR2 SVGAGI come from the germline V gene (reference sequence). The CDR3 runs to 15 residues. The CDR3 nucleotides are TGTGCCAGCAGCCAGGGGACGGTAGCAATGTATGAGCAGTTCTTC. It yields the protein CASSQGTVAMYEQFF.

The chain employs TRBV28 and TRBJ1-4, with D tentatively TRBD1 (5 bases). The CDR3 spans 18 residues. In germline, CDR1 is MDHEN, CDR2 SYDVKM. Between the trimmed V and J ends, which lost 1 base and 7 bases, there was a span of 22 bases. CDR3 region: CASSLFGAGGGSGEKLFF. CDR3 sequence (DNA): TGTGCCAGCAGTTTATTCGGAGCGGGTGGGGGGAGTGGTGAAAAACTGTTTTTT.

The CDR3 sequence is CSVERSAYEQFF. DNA for the CDR3: TGCAGCGTTGAAAGGTCAGCATACGAGCAGTTCTTC. The chain links TRBV29-1 to TRBJ2-1; D gene ambiguous. Trimming took off 2 bases at V and 10 bases at J, with 12 bases between the two ends. This CDR3 is 12 amino acids long. Looked up from germline, CDR1 is SQVTM and CDR2 is ANQGSEA.

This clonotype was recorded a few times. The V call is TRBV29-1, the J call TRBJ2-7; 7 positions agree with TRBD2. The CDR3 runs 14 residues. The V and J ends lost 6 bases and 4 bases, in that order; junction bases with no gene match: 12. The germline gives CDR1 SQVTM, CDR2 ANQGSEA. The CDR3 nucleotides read TGCAGCGTGGGGAAGCGGGGAGGGAGATACGAGCAGTACTTC. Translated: CSVGKRGGRYEQYF.

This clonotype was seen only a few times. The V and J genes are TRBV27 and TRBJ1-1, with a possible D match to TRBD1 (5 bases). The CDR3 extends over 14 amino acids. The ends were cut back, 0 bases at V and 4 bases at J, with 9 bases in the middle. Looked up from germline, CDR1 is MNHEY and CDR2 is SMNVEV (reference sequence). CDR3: CASSLSSGTTEAFF. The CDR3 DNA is TGTGCCAGCAGTTTATCTTCCGGGACCACTGAAGCTTTCTTT.

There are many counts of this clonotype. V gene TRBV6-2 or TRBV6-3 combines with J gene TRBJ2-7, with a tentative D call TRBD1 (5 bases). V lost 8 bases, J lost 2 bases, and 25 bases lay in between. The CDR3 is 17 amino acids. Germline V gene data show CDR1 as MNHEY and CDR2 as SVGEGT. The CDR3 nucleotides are TGTGCCAGCGCTGACAGTTGGTCCCAACGGAGTACCTACGAGCAGTACTTC. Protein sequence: CASADSWSQRSTYEQYF.

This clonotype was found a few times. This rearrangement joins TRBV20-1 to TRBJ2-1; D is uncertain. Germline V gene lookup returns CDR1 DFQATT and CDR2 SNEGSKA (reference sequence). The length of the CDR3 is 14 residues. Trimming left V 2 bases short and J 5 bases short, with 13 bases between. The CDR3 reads CSARRWAQHNEQFF. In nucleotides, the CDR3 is TGCAGTGCTAGACGGTGGGCCCAGCACAATGAGCAGTTCTTC.

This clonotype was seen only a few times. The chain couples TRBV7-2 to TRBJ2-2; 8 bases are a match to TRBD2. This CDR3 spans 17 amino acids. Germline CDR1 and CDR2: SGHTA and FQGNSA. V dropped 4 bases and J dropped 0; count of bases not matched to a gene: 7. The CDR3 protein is CASSSPGGRTNTGELFF. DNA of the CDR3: TGTGCCAGCAGCTCTCCCGGCGGGAGGACGAACACCGGGGAGCTGTTTTTT.

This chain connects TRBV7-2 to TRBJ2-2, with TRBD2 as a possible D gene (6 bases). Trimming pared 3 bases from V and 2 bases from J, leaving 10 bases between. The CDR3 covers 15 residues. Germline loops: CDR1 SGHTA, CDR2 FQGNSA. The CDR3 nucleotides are TGTGCCAGCAGCTTTTCGCGGGATAACACCGGGGAGCTGTTTTTT. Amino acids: CASSFSRDNTGELFF.

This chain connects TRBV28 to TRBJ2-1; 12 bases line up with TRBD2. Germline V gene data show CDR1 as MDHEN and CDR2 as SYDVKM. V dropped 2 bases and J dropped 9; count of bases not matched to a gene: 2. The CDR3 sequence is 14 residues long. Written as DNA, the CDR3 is TGTGCCAGCAGTTTACGACTAGCGGGAGTTGAGCAGTTCTTC. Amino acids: CASSLRLAGVEQFF.

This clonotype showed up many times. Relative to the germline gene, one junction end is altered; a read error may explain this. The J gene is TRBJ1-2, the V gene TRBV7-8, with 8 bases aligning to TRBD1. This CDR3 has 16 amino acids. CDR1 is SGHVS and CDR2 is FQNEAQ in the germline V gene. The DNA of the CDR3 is TGTGCCAGCAGCGTAGCCCCTTCAGGGGGCTTCTATGGCTACACCTTC. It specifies CASSVAPSGGFYGYTF. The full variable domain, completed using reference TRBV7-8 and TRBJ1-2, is GAGVSQSPRYKVAKRGQDVALRCDPISGHVSLFWYQQALGQGPEFLTYFQNEAQLDKSGLPSDRFFAERPEGSVSTLKIQRTQQEDSAVYLCASSVAPSGGFYGYTFGSGTRLTVV.

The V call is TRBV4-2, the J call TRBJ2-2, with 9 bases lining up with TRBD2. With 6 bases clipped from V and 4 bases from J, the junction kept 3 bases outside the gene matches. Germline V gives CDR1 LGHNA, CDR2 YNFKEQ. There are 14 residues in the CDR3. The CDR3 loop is CASRGGGATGELFF. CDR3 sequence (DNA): TGTGCCAGCAGGGGCGGGGGGGCCACCGGGGAGCTGTTTTTT.

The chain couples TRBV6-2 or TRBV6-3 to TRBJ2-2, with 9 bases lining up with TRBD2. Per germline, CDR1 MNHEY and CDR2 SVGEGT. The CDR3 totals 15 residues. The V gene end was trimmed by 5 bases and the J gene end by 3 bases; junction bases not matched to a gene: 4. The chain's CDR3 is CASSPTSGDTGELFF. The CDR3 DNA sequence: TGTGCCAGCAGTCCGACTAGCGGAGACACCGGGGAGCTGTTTTTT.

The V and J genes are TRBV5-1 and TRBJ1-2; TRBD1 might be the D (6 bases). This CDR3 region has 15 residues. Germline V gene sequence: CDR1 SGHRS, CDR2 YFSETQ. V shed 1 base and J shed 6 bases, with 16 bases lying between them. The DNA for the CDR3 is TGCGCCAGCAGCTTGATCAGTCCCGGGGACAATGGCTACACCTTC. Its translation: CASSLISPGDNGYTF.

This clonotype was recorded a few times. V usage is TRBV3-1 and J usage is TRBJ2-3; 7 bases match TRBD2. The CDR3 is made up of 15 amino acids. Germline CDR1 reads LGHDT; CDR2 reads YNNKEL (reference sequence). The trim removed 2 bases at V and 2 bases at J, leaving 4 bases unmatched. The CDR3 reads CASSQSGTTTDTQYF. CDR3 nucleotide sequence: TGTGCCAGCAGCCAATCCGGGACTACCACAGATACGCAGTATTTT.

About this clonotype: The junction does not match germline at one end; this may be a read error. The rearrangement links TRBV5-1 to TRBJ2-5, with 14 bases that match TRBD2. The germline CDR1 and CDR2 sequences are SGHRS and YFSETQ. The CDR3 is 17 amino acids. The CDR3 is CASSLGTSGSQEETQHF. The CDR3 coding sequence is TGCGCCAGCAGCCTCGGGACTAGCGGGAGTCAGGAAGAGACCCAGCACTTC.

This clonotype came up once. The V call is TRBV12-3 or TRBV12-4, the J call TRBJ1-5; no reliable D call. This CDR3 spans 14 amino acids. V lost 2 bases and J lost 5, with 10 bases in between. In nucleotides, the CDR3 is TGTGCCAGCAGTTTATTAGACCTGGATCAGCCCCAGCATTTT. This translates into CASSLLDLDQPQHF.

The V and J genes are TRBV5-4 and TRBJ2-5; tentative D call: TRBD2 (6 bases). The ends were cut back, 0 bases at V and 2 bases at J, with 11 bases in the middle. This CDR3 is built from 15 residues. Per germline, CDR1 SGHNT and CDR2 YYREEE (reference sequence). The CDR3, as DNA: TGTGCCAGCAGCTTGGAGCTAGCGCCTCAAGAGACCCAGTACTTC. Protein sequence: CASSLELAPQETQYF.